This is a list of T cell receptor beta chains from one sample in a study of blood T cells in healthy people across ages. TCRdb reprocessed the 5' RACE reads via MiXCR and lists one record per CDR3 protein. The data show approximately 290,000 distinct CDR3 sequences, around 29% seen once. Sequences were obtained from blood. These receptors were taken from a woman between 70 and 85 years old in good health. Both conserved end residues are trimmed from each CDR3. Expanded clones get a size class; other rows say once, few or many, or leave the size out.

j_gene: TRBJ2-5; v_gene: TRBV11-2; abundance: -; CDR3aa: ASSEILAGGETQY
j_gene: TRBJ2-6; v_gene: TRBV7-2; abundance: -; CDR3aa: ASSAAGTGANVLT
j_gene: TRBJ2-2; v_gene: TRBV20-1; abundance: many; CDR3aa: SARDPALHTGELF
j_gene: TRBJ2-4; v_gene: TRBV25-1; abundance: many; CDR3aa: ASIEGWQAKNIQY
j_gene: TRBJ2-4; v_gene: TRBV6-6; abundance: many; CDR3aa: ASSYSRGGSENIQY
j_gene: -; v_gene: TRBV2; abundance: few; CDR3aa: ASIPGAGNEQF
j_gene: TRBJ2-5; v_gene: TRBV5-6; abundance: many; CDR3aa: ASSPGLAGVRETQY
j_gene: TRBJ1-2; v_gene: TRBV7-2; abundance: few; CDR3aa: ASSLVRSSYGYT
j_gene: TRBJ2-4; v_gene: TRBV28; abundance: many; CDR3aa: ASSSTQTAKNIQY
j_gene: TRBJ2-6; v_gene: TRBV18; abundance: -; CDR3aa: ASSPQGAASSGANVLT
j_gene: TRBJ2-2; v_gene: TRBV6-5; abundance: -; CDR3aa: ASIYRLAGEVAPGELF
j_gene: TRBJ2-4; v_gene: TRBV6-2/TRBV6-3; abundance: -; CDR3aa: TSSSGLSAKNIQY
j_gene: TRBJ1-4; v_gene: TRBV28; abundance: -; CDR3aa: ASSLSQIQGRKLF